This entry concerns a single T cell receptor (beta chain). What it recognizes is unknown. Blood sampling was done at baseline, cycle 4 day 1, and cycle 7 day 1. V lost 7 bases and J lost 7, with 14 bases in between. In germline, CDR1 is SGHAT, CDR2 FQNNGV. The CDR3 loop spans 13 amino acids. TCRdb's table, derived via immunoSEQ multiplex PCR, lists solely in-frame clones and lacks some. The profile shows tens of thousands of clones, around 90% of them singletons. This record comes from a study of OX40 agonist ivuxolimab in advanced cancers. Study overall: The patients got ivuxolimab, which is an agonistic anti-OX40 (CD134) antibody. With a range of roughly 20 to 85, age averaged roughly 60 years, and nearly 85% were male.

Whole-study findings and limits: At 0.1 to 3.0 mg/kg, clonal expansion of CD4+ and CD8+ blood T cells had occurred by week 6.

The clonotype was recovered from an adult with an advanced solid tumor such as melanoma, head and neck, liver or kidney cancer. This chain connects TRBV11-2 to TRBJ2-1; D is unresolved. The sample here was CD4+ or CD8+ T cells sorted from blood, taken in a trial of the OX40 agonist ivuxolimab. DNA of the CDR3: TGTGCCAGCACCGCGCAGACTGCGAATGAGCAGTTCTTC. Protein product: CASTAQTANEQFF.